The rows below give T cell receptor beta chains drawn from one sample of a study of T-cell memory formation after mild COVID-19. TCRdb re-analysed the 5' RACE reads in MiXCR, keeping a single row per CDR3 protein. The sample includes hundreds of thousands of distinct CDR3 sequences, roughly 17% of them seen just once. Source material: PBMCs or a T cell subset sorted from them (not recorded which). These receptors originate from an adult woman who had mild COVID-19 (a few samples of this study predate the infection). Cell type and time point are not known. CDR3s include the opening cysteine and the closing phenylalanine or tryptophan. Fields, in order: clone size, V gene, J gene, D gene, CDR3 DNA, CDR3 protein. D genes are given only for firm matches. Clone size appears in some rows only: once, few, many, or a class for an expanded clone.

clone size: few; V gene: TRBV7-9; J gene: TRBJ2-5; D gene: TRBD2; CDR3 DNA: TGTGCCAGCAGCTTAGCTGTCACTAGCGGGGGGCAAGAGACCCAGTACTTC; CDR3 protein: CASSLAVTSGGQETQYF
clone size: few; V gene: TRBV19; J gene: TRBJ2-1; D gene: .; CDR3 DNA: TGTGCCAGTAGTATTAAGGGGACCTACAATGAGCAGTTCTTC; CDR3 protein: CASSIKGTYNEQFF
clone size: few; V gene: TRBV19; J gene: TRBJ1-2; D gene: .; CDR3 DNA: TGTGCCAGTAGTTACAGGGCTAACTATGGCTACACCTTC; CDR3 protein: CASSYRANYGYTF
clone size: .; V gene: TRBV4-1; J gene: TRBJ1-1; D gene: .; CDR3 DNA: TGCGCCAGCAGTAACACAGGGAACACTGAAGCTTTCTTT; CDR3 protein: CASSNTGNTEAFF
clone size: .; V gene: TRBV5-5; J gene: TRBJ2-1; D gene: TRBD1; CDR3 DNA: TGTGCCAGCAGCTTCTCAGGACAGGGACGGAATGAGCAGTTCTTC; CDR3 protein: CASSFSGQGRNEQFF
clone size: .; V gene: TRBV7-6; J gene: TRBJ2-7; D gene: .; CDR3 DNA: TGTGCCAGCAGCTTACAGACAGGCTACGAGCAGTACTTC; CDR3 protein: CASSLQTGYEQYF
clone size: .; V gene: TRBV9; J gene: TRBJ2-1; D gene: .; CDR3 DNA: TGTGCCAGCAGCGTAGGGGGGGCCGGCTCCTACAATGAGCAGTTCTTC; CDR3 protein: CASSVGGAGSYNEQFF
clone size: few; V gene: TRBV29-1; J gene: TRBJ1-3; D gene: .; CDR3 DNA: TGCAGCGTTGAAGCCCTTCGAGGCAGCTCTGGAAACACCATATATTTT; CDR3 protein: CSVEALRGSSGNTIYF
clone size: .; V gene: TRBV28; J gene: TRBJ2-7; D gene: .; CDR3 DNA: TGTGCCAGCAGCGGACTGGCTTTTGAGCAGTACTTC; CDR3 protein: CASSGLAFEQYF
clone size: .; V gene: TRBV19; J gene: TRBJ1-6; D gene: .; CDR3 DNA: TGTGCCAGTAGTACGGGGAAATCACCCCTCCACTTT; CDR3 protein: CASSTGKSPLHF
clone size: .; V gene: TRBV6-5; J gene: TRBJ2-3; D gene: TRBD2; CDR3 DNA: TGTGCCAGCAGTGACGGACTAGCGGGAGGCACAGATACGCAGTATTTT; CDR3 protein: CASSDGLAGGTDTQYF
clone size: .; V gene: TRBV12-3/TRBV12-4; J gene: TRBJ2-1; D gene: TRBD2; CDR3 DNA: TGTGCCAGCACCAAACGGGGGGGGGGCAGCAATGAGCAGTTCTTC; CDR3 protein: CASTKRGGGSNEQFF
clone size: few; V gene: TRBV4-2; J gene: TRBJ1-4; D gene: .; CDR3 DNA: TGTGCCAGCAGCCAATTGACAGACCGTGTCAATAATGAAAAACTGTTTTTT; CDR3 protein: CASSQLTDRVNNEKLFF
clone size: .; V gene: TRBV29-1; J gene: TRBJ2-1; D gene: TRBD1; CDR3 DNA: TGCAGCGTTGAAGTGACAGGGGGTGGGGATGAGCAGTTCTTC; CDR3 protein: CSVEVTGGGDEQFF
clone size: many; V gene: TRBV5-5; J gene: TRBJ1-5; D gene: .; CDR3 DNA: TGTGCCAGCAGCTTGGAACAGGGTGCCAATCAGCCCCAGCATTTT; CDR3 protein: CASSLEQGANQPQHF
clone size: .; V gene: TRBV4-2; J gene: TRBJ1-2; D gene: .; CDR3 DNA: TGTGCCAGCAGCCAAGGGGGCCAGTCTACTAGCTACACCTTC; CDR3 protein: CASSQGGQSTSYTF
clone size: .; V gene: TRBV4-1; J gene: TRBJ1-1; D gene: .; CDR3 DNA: TGCGCCAGCAGCCCCGTTTCACAGACTGAAGCTTTCTTT; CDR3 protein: CASSPVSQTEAFF